This TCR beta chain came from a study of blood T cell repertoires in COVID-19. Study background: Sample material is recorded as cDNA or gDNA derived from T cells, B-cell-depleted T cells, or PBMCs.

Unmatched junction bases numbered 11, after V lost 7 bases and J lost 4 bases. CDR1 is LNHDA, CDR2 SQIVND, per germline (reference sequence). The CDR3 has 16 amino acids. The sample holds a few counts of this clone. Per the authors' pipeline: Nucleated cell number was recorded as an estimate derived from reference gene primer amplification. TCRdb keeps only in-frame clones here, not all; method: immunoSEQ multiplex PCR. V, J and clone size reflect that table, while D and trimming were determined from the DNA. The sample carries around 170,000 clones, under 90% recorded once. The sequence was obtained from a man aged 25-45 years with active or convalescent COVID-19. Specimen: peripheral blood. This chain joins TRBV19 and TRBJ2-2; 8 bases agree with TRBD1. CDR3: CASTGTGTGPTGELFF. CDR3 sequence (DNA): TGTGCCAGTACGGGGACCGGGACAGGACCCACCGGGGAGCTGTTTTTT.